This T cell receptor (beta chain) originates from a study of blood T cell repertoires in COVID-19. The germline V and J ends were trimmed by 5 bases and 5 bases, with 17 bases remaining between them. The CDR3 has 14 amino acids. From germline, CDR1 is SQVTM and CDR2 ANQGSEA. This clone was picked up one time. Data came from immunoSEQ multiplex PCR; TCRdb stores just in-frame clones and leaves some out. This table has roughly 160,000 clones, over 90% appearing once. The source material was peripheral blood. This chain uses TRBV29-1 with TRBJ2-3, with a weak D call TRBD1 (5 bases). This TCR was recovered from a man in his fifties with acute or convalescent COVID-19. The CDR3 nucleotides are TGCAGCGTTTTAGGCTCCAGGACACTAGATACGCAGTATTTT. This encodes CSVLGSRTLDTQYF.